These 7 T cell receptor beta chains originate from one sample sequenced in a study of vaccination and CD4 T cells after COVID-19 (dated by TCRdb to between 2020 and 2023). The sample's treatment or condition label is to be understood as: approximately 9-day PBMC culture with coronavirus spike peptide pools or control peptides (ViraFEST assay). Their antigen targets remain unknown. Libraries were made using PCR. TCRdb shows the sequencer as Illumina iSeq 100. DNA from cultured CD4+ T cells underwent TCR sequencing with the Oncomine TCR Beta short-read assay at the Johns Hopkins FTIC core. The public reads were run again by TCRdb, first through fastp at Q25 and then through MiXCR, and only productive beta chains were kept. Records with the same CDR3 protein are collapsed into one entry carrying the most frequent genes and DNA. The sample table holds about 13,000 distinct CDR3 sequences, of which around 38% were seen once. 7% to 9.5% of the sample is in the top ten clones.

The specimen comprised CD4+ T cells from blood, cultured in vitro, sampled after SARS-CoV-2 vaccination. Source of these receptors: a human donor who had recovered from COVID-19.

The V gene is TRBV6-1, the J gene TRBJ1-2; 7 bases map to TRBD1. From germline, CDR1 is MNHNS and CDR2 SASEGT. The J segment lost 2 bases and the V segment lost 6 bases, leaving 6 bases of the junction unmatched. CDR3 length: 14 residues. The CDR3 loop is CASSQGQFNYGYTF. The CDR3 coding sequence is TGTGCCAGCAGCCAGGGACAGTTCAACTATGGCTACACCTTC.

In DNA, the CDR3 is TGTGCCAGTAGTATTGGCAAGAACACTGAAGCTTTCTTT. Protein: CASSIGKNTEAFF. The V gene is TRBV19, the J gene TRBJ1-1; no reliable D call. Germline lookup yields CDR1 LNHDA and CDR2 SQIVND (reference sequence). The CDR3 runs 13 residues. V dropped 3 bases and J dropped 1 base, with 6 bases sitting between them.

The sample holds a few counts of this clonotype. The J gene is TRBJ1-2, the V gene TRBV6-1; 7 bases are shared with TRBD1. The J segment lost 2 bases and the V segment lost 8 bases, leaving 11 bases of the junction unmatched. This CDR3 has 15 amino acids. In germline, CDR1 is MNHNS, CDR2 SASEGT. Here the CDR3 DNA reads TGTGCCAGCCACCTTTCCGGGACAGTAAACTATGGCTACACCTTC. The encoded protein is CASHLSGTVNYGYTF.

The rearrangement joins TRBV20-1 to TRBJ2-1, with 9 bases lining up with TRBD2. This CDR3 is built from 14 residues. The germline CDR1 and CDR2 sequences are DFQATT and SNEGSKA (reference sequence). V lost 5 bases, J lost 9 bases, and 11 bases stayed unmatched. DNA of the CDR3: TGCAGTGCTCCCAGCGGGGGGCCGGGGTTTGAGCAGTTCTTC. Its translation: CSAPSGGPGFEQFF.

This clonotype was found a few times. The V gene is TRBV29-1, the J gene TRBJ2-2; D might be TRBD1 (5 bases). This CDR3 region has 13 residues. The V and J ends lost 5 bases and 1 base respectively, with 8 bases between them. The germline V gene has CDR1 SQVTM and CDR2 ANQGSEA. In nucleotides, the CDR3 is TGCAGCGTTAGCAGGGTGAACACCGGGGAGCTGTTTTTT. This sequence encodes CSVSRVNTGELFF.

This chain links TRBV7-2 with TRBJ2-4; no reliable D call. V was clipped by 5 bases and J by 0 bases, with 14 bases between them. This CDR3 comprises 16 residues. The V gene's germline CDR1 is SGHTA and CDR2 FQGNSA. CDR3 sequence reads: CASSPSAALAKNIQYF. The CDR3 region has the DNA TGTGCCAGCAGCCCCTCGGCAGCACTAGCCAAAAACATTCAGTACTTC. The full variable domain, its missing parts supplied by reference TRBV7-2 and TRBJ2-4, is GAGVSQSPSNKVTEKGKDVELRCDPISGHTALYWYRQSLGQGLEFLIYFQGNSAPDKSGLPSDRFSAERTGGSVSTLTIQRTQQEDSAVYLCASSPSAALAKNIQYFGAGTRLSVL.

This clonotype was detected a few times. The chain employs TRBV5-4 and TRBJ1-1; D perhaps matches TRBD1 (5 bases). Trimming left V 4 bases short and J 0 bases short, with 7 bases between. Germline V gene sequence: CDR1 SGHNT, CDR2 YYREEE (reference sequence). The CDR3 is 13 residues long. DNA of the CDR3: TGTGCCAGCAGCACGACAGTGAACACTGAAGCTTTCTTT. This translates into CASSTTVNTEAFF.